This TCR beta chain was observed in a study of CD8 T cells in ankylosing spondylitis. Quantitative barcoded 5'-RACE was used to prepare TCR beta libraries. TCRdb re-analysed the 5' RACE reads in MiXCR, keeping a single row per CDR3 protein. The repertoire holds around 230,000 distinct CDR3 sequences, with around 7.8% as singletons. Findings and caveats of the study: Significant enrichment of disease-linked clones was reported in matched ankylosing spondylitis synovial fluid.

In this sample, this clonotype turned up many times. Its cognate antigen is unknown. Per germline, CDR1 SGHRS and CDR2 YFSETQ. With 7 bases removed from V and 1 base from J, the gap between germline ends came to 16 bases. The length of the CDR3 is 15 residues. The receptor was isolated from a male donor with ankylosing spondylitis or in good health (not recorded which). The sequenced sample was blood, either unsorted or a sorted T cell fraction (not recorded which). The chain uses TRBV5-1 and TRBJ2-3; D is tentatively TRBD1 or TRBD2 (5 bases each). The CDR3 bases are TGCGCCAGCGCATACCGGGACGGCGGCACAGATACGCAGTATTTT. This gives the protein CASAYRDGGTDTQYF.